This TCR beta chain was found in a study of T cell responses to AZD1222 COVID-19 vaccine (dated by TCRdb to about 2021). Broadly, across the study: A total of approximately 230 trial participants underwent TCR sequencing, of whom about 200 received two doses of AZD1222 and about 26 received two doses of the MenACWY control vaccine. Trial participants were enrolled by age into subgroups of 18-55, 56-69 and 70-plus years, and around 150, 28 and 57 TCR-sequenced participants, respectively, were included in these subgroups. Summary of the overall study and its limitations: The 56-69-year group was small, and its depth increase did not reach significance, likely because of low power. No day 14 peak-response samples were available, so repertoires were characterized only after the peak T cell response. Participants were mostly white British and included more females than males, and it was suggested by the authors that clonal diversity may have been underestimated. Reportedly, almost half of the unique spike-specific TCRs recognized epitopes lying outside the regions that are mutated in the B.1.351 and B.1.1.7 variants. Vaccine-associated CD4 TCRs spanned the whole spike protein, with dominant responses in regions 160-218 and 743-854. Conclusions about previously exposed vaccinees were limited because only six or seven AZD1222 recipients were SARS-CoV-2 seropositive at baseline. A significant rise in spike-specific TCR breadth and depth was observed after two AZD1222 doses relative to day 0 and relative to MenACWY recipients.

The time point label of this sample denotes: about 28 days (+/-7) after the second vaccine dose. AZD1222 recipients whose second dose came at about 4 weeks and those whose second dose came at about 12 weeks were combined into one group, since spike-specific TCR depth and breadth did not differ between the two schedules. Vaccinee samples were obtained from the UK trials COV001 and COV002, which included a single-blind randomized controlled phase 2/3 trial of AZD1222 (ChAdOx1 nCoV-19) in healthy adults. For TCRbeta chain sequencing, PBMC samples from trial participants were taken at day 0 and at day 28 after the second dose. The CDR3 regions of human TCRbeta chains were analyzed by immunosequencing. Concerning the study's data processing: TCRs in the repertoires were matched against a reference library of SARS-CoV-2-specific TCRs that had been generated with the MIRA antigen-specificity platform. Breadth was defined as the fraction of unique TCRs that were SARS-CoV-2-associated. Depth was defined as the fraction of total T cells that were SARS-CoV-2-associated. Using the MIRA data, each spike-specific TCR was assigned both to the spike region to which the TCR was reactive and to a CD4 or CD8 class. Log10-transformed breadth and depth values were compared by one-way ANOVA with Sidak's multiple comparisons tests. TCRdb re-hosts the immuneACCESS table, in-frame sequences only. Its copies lack some clones; in the studies checked, an unresolved V gene accounts for under half of them, and the cause for the rest is not known. The DNA gave D and trimming, while V, J and clone size come from that table. Here the sample has approximately 84,000 clones; approximately 85% occur a single time. Around 9.3% of the sample belongs to the ten largest clones.

The table lists this clone with a few counts. Its antigen is unknown. The sample holds no much larger clone one base away, and base qualities are not on file. There are 17 amino acids in the CDR3, from cysteine to phenylalanine inclusive. The kept DNA is CDR3 alone, 51 bases in frame from the first base. Based on the germline V gene, the CDR1 and CDR2 sequences are SGDLS and YYNGEE. The junction carries 19 bases between V and J, which are trimmed by 5 bases and 0 bases respectively. The TCR comes from an adult who received the AZD1222 COVID-19 vaccine. Recombination joined TRBV9 with TRBJ2-3; the D gene remains uncertain. Material: peripheral blood, obtained 28 days after the second AZD1222 dose. At the DNA level, the sequence is TGTGCCAGCAGTCGTATAGGTGCTTCTCCTAGCACAGATACGCAGTATTTT. Its translation reads: CASSRIGASPSTDTQYF.